The 15 T cell receptor beta chains in this list originate from one sample, sequenced in a study of response to subunit inactivated influenza vaccine (dated by TCRdb to the late 2010s). To prepare the library, RT-PCR was applied. The sample was run on an Illumina HiSeq 2500. TCRdb reran the public reads through fastp at Q25 and MiXCR, keeping productive beta chains. Each entry merges the rows of one CDR3 protein and shows their most common DNA and genes. The sample table lists about 240,000 distinct CDR3 sequences, 9.5% to 15% of them with a count of one. About 7.8% of the sample comes from the top ten. Sample: non-naive T cells sorted from PBMCs, taken 14 to 15 days before vaccination. Explained via the paper, the cell subset or site label denotes: memory T cell fraction. All receptors come from a man between 45 and 60 years old who received an inactivated influenza vaccine. Donor details come from another sample of the same person, matched by shared clones.

This chain links TRBV20-1 with TRBJ2-7; 11 nucleotides align to TRBD1. CDR1 and CDR2 from the germline V gene are DFQATT and SNEGSKA (reference sequence). CDR3 length: 13 residues. The ends lost 6 bases at V and 6 bases at J; junction bases unmatched: 7. CDR3 region: CSAPGTGGFEQYF. In DNA form, the CDR3 reads TGCAGTGCACCCGGGACAGGGGGGTTCGAGCAGTACTTC.

This clonotype was found many times. The rearrangement links TRBV5-5 to TRBJ2-3; 8 bases line up with TRBD2. This CDR3 comprises 16 residues. With V trimmed by 1 base and J by 1 base, 5 bases remained unmatched. The V gene's germline CDR1 is SGHKS and CDR2 YYEKEE (reference sequence). DNA of the CDR3: TGTGCCAGCAGCTTGAGTCTAGCGGGCCGCACAGATACGCAGTATTTT. Translated, it gives CASSLSLAGRTDTQYF. Together with reference TRBV5-5 and TRBJ2-3, the CDR3 gives the full variable domain: DAGVTQSPTHLIKTRGQQVTLRCSPISGHKSVSWYQQVLGQGPQFIFQYYEKEERGRGNFPDRFSARQFPNYSSELNVNALLLGDSALYLCASSLSLAGRTDTQYFGPGTRLTVL.

A few counts support this clonotype. The rearrangement joins TRBV7-2 to TRBJ2-2; 8 nucleotides match TRBD2. Germline V CDR1 and CDR2: SGHTA, FQGNSA. There are 14 residues in the CDR3. The V and J ends lost 1 base and 9 bases, in that order; junction bases with no gene match: 4. The CDR3 is CASSLVAGGRELFF. The CDR3 region has the DNA TGTGCCAGCAGCTTAGTTGCGGGAGGACGGGAGCTGTTTTTT.

This clonotype was seen a few times. The gene calls are TRBV4-1 and TRBJ2-3; weak D call: TRBD2 (6 bases). The length of the CDR3 is 15 residues. Between the trimmed V and J ends, which lost 3 bases and 1 base, there was a span of 11 bases. Looked up from germline, CDR1 is MGHRA and CDR2 is YSYEKL. DNA of the CDR3: TGCGCCAGCAGCCACATGGGCGGGGGCACAGATACGCAGTATTTT. It codes for CASSHMGGGTDTQYF.

There are a few counts of this clonotype. The rearrangement joins TRBV12-3 or TRBV12-4 to TRBJ1-5; TRBD1 agrees at 8 bases. The CDR3 is 15 amino acids. The V and J ends lost 6 bases and 4 bases, in that order; junction bases with no gene match: 8. CDR3 DNA: TGTGCCAGCAGGAATACAGGGGGATGGAATCAGCCCCAGCATTTT. It yields the protein CASRNTGGWNQPQHF.

This clonotype came up many times. V and J are TRBV7-3 and TRBJ2-2; a possible D gene is TRBD2 (6 bases). CDR1 and CDR2 (germline): SGHTA, FQGTGA. The CDR3 has 14 residues. Trimming removed 5 bases at V and 8 bases at J, with 15 bases between. CDR3 sequence: CASSPGTLSGELFF. The DNA of the CDR3 is TGTGCCAGCAGCCCCGGGACTCTTTCGGGGGAGCTGTTTTTT.

This clonotype was observed a few times. The chain employs TRBV6-2 or TRBV6-3 and TRBJ2-1; 9 nucleotides align to TRBD2. In germline, CDR1 is MNHEY, CDR2 SVGEGT. Germline trimming cut 3 bases from V and 6 bases from J; bases unmatched to any gene: 9. This CDR3 has 16 amino acids. CDR3 sequence: CASSYETSGVGNEQFF. DNA for the CDR3: TGTGCCAGCAGTTATGAGACTAGCGGAGTGGGCAATGAGCAGTTCTTC.

This chain uses TRBV18 with TRBJ2-2, with 8 bases fitting TRBD1. Unmatched junction bases numbered 6, after V lost 0 bases and J lost 6 bases. This CDR3 is built from 16 residues. Looked up from germline, CDR1 is KGHSH and CDR2 is LQKENI. The CDR3 sequence is CASSPPMRQGSGELFF. CDR3 DNA: TGTGCCAGCTCACCACCGATGAGACAGGGGTCCGGGGAGCTGTTTTTT.

A few counts support this clonotype. This sequence joins TRBV6-2 or TRBV6-3 and TRBJ2-7, with TRBD2 matching 7 bases. Germline lookup yields CDR1 MNHEY and CDR2 SVGEGT. V gave up 6 bases and J gave up 1 base; unmatched junction bases: 9. The CDR3 has 15 residues. The CDR3 sequence: CASRSGGRGSYEQYF. The DNA for the CDR3 is TGTGCCAGCAGGTCGGGCGGGAGAGGGTCCTACGAGCAGTACTTC.

This clonotype was seen repeatedly, ten times or more. The chain uses TRBV28 and TRBJ2-3, with D perhaps matching TRBD1 (6 bases). Germline assignment: CDR1 MDHEN and CDR2 SYDVKM. The CDR3 loop spans 14 amino acids. V gave up 6 bases and J gave up 0 bases, with 10 bases separating them. The CDR3 DNA reads TGTGCCAGCAGCCCACAGGGTAGCACAGATACGCAGTATTTT. Protein product: CASSPQGSTDTQYF.

Only a few counts were recorded for this clonotype. This sequence joins TRBV19 and TRBJ1-1; 10 bases match TRBD1. The CDR3 extends over 14 amino acids. The V segment lost 6 bases and the J segment 3 bases; nucleotides outside the gene matches: 4. Germline CDR1 LNHDA, CDR2 SQIVND (reference sequence). The CDR3 DNA reads as TGTGCCAGTAGGGGACAGGGGAAGGACACTGAAGCTTTCTTT. It is translated as CASRGQGKDTEAFF.

Many counts were recorded for this clonotype. The chain links TRBV18 to TRBJ2-1; maybe TRBD1 (6 bases). Trimming took 4 bases from V and 4 from J, leaving 17 bases between them. The CDR3 extends over 16 amino acids. Germline V gives CDR1 KGHSH, CDR2 LQKENI. CDR3 sequence: CASSQLRGSAYNEQFF. The DNA of the CDR3 is TGTGCCAGCTCACAACTCAGGGGAAGTGCATACAATGAGCAGTTCTTC.

This clonotype was counted a few times. The chain recombines TRBV3-1 with TRBJ1-4, with unresolved D. The germline gives CDR1 LGHDT, CDR2 YNNKEL (reference sequence). CDR3 length: 14 amino acids. V was cut by 0 bases and J by 4 bases, with 6 bases left in between. The CDR3 loop reads CASSQEADNEKLFF. DNA of the CDR3: TGTGCCAGCAGCCAAGAGGCCGATAATGAAAAACTGTTTTTT.

This clonotype was counted many times. This chain links TRBV29-1 with TRBJ2-1; TRBD1 or TRBD2 may be the D gene (5 bases each). CDR3 length: 10 amino acids. The V end was cut by 8 bases, the J end by 9 bases, with 11 bases between. Looked up from germline, CDR1 is SQVTM and CDR2 is ANQGSEA. CDR3 amino acids: CSTRAGEQFF. CDR3 sequence (DNA): TGCAGCACCAGGGCGGGTGAGCAGTTCTTC.

This CDR3 reads CASSEFEGGTYNEQFF. CDR3 DNA sequence: TGTGCCAGCAGTGAATTTGAGGGAGGGACTTACAATGAGCAGTTCTTC. J is TRBJ2-1 and V is TRBV25-1; 7 nucleotides align to TRBD2. Trimming took 1 base from V and 4 from J; bases not matched to a gene: 7. Germline V gene sequence: CDR1 MGHDK, CDR2 SYGVNS. The CDR3 length is 16 residues.